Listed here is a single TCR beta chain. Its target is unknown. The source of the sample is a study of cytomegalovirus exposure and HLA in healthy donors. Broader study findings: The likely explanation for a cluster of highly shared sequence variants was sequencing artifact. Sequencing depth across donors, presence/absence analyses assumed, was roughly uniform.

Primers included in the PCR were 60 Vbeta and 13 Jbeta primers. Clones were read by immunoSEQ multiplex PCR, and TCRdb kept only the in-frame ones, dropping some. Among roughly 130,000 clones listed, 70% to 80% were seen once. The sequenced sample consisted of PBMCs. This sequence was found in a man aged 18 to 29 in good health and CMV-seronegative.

The CDR3 DNA is TGTGCCATCAGTGAGTCGTTGCGGGGAAACAATCAGCCCCAGCATTTT. Translation gives CAISESLRGNNQPQHF. The chain combines TRBV10-3 with TRBJ1-5, with D unclear. This CDR3 has 16 residues. Germline V gene sequence: CDR1 ENHRY, CDR2 SYGVKD. V was shortened by 0 bases and J by 3 bases, with 12 bases between the two germline ends.